A selection of T cell receptor beta chains follows, all from one sample in a study of CD4+ T cells in melanoma. Libraries were prepared by immunoSEQ multiplex PCR; TCRdb keeps only in-frame clonotypes and omits some of them. The sample has some 47,000 clones, 89% seen once. The specimen was peripheral blood. The receptors were gathered from a human donor with melanoma. Both conserved end residues are part of each CDR3. The D gene is left open where the match is weak. Size is stated for part of the rows, as once, few or many counts, or as a class when the clone is expanded.

D gene	J gene	clone size	V gene	CDR3 protein	CDR3 DNA
.	TRBJ1-5	.	TRBV4-1	CASSQDAGGVQHF	TGCGCCAGCAGCCAAGATGCAGGCGGGGTCCAGCATTTT
TRBD1	TRBJ1-6	.	TRBV19	CASSPRDRYSPLHF	TGTGCCAGTAGTCCCCGGGACAGGTATTCACCCCTCCACTTT
.	TRBJ1-5	.	TRBV27	CASRRAAGPQHF	TGTGCCAGCAGGAGGGCGGCTGGGCCCCAGCATTTT
.	TRBJ1-6	few	TRBV10-3	CAISESDSPLHF	TGTGCCATCAGTGAGTCTGATTCACCCCTCCACTTT
.	TRBJ2-7	.	TRBV19	CASSIRSQAVWEQYF	TGTGCCAGTAGTATAAGGTCCCAGGCGGTCTGGGAGCAGTACTTC
TRBD2	TRBJ2-7	.	TRBV15	CATGEGIFYEQYF	TGTGCCACAGGGGAGGGGATTTTCTACGAGCAGTACTTC
.	TRBJ2-7	.	TRBV9	CASSVVGVGEQYF	TGTGCCAGCAGCGTAGTTGGGGTTGGCGAGCAGTACTTC
TRBD2	TRBJ2-7	.	TRBV6-6	CASSPLAGGSYEQYF	TGTGCCAGCAGCCCCTTAGCGGGGGGCTCCTACGAGCAGTACTTC
TRBD1	TRBJ2-5	few	TRBV5-6	CASSLVGQGAVKETQYF	TGTGCCAGCAGCTTGGTGGGACAGGGGGCGGTTAAAGAGACCCAGTACTTC
TRBD1	TRBJ2-5	few	TRBV9	CASSVSTGKETQYF	TGTGCCAGCAGCGTCTCGACAGGGAAAGAGACCCAGTACTTC
TRBD2	TRBJ2-1	once	TRBV11-3	CASSLSQGLAGGGEQFF	TGTGCCAGCAGCCTATCCCAGGGACTAGCGGGTGGGGGTGAGCAGTTCTTC
.	TRBJ2-7	.	TRBV6-1	CASSEGGDGEQYF	TGTGCCAGCAGTGAAGGAGGGGACGGCGAGCAGTACTTC
.	TRBJ2-7	.	TRBV19	CASSRRGRGALWNEQYF	TGTGCCAGTAGTAGACGGGGCAGGGGAGCCCTTTGGAACGAGCAGTACTTC
.	TRBJ2-5	once	TRBV11-2	CASRDPTYQETQYF	TGTGCCAGCAGGGATCCCACTTACCAAGAGACCCAGTACTTC
.	TRBJ2-7	few	TRBV30	CAWTSERYEQYF	TGTGCCTGGACTTCCGAGAGATACGAGCAGTACTTC
TRBD2	TRBJ2-3	.	TRBV7-3	CASSLWGSGGSELQYF	TGTGCCAGCAGCTTATGGGGTAGCGGGGGGTCTGAACTCCAGTATTTT
TRBD2	TRBJ2-1	.	TRBV11-1	CASSFKLAGGGEQFF	TGTGCCAGCAGCTTCAAACTAGCGGGGGGGGGTGAGCAGTTCTTC
.	TRBJ2-7	.	TRBV11-2	CASSLSGTYEQYF	TGTGCCAGCAGCTTGTCCGGTACCTACGAGCAGTACTTC
TRBD1	TRBJ2-5	.	TRBV5-6	CASSLRGTGGQETQYF	TGTGCCAGCAGCTTGCGGGGGACAGGGGGACAGGAGACCCAGTACTTC
.	TRBJ1-4	.	TRBV19	CASSGFDRIREKLFF	TGTGCCAGTAGTGGGTTCGACCGAATAAGGGAAAAACTGTTTTTT
.	TRBJ2-3	.	TRBV30	CAGRWGSGTDTQYF	TGTGCCGGCCGCTGGGGGTCCGGCACAGATACGCAGTATTTT
.	TRBJ2-7	.	TRBV5-1	CASSLIEQGAYEQYF	TGCGCCAGCAGCTTAATCGAACAGGGAGCCTACGAGCAGTACTTC
TRBD1	TRBJ2-7	.	TRBV5-5	CASSLQGNNEQYF	TGTGCCAGCAGCTTACAGGGGAACAACGAGCAGTACTTC
.	TRBJ2-1	few	TRBV27	CASSLEGAGEQFF	TGTGCCAGCAGTTTGGAGGGGGCAGGGGAGCAGTTCTTC
.	TRBJ2-7	.	TRBV7-6	CASSLGPGDGFPYEQYF	TGTGCCAGCAGCTTAGGCCCAGGGGATGGTTTCCCCTACGAGCAGTACTTC
TRBD1	TRBJ1-2	.	TRBV29-1	CSVRDSDVYGYTF	TGCAGCGTCAGGGACAGTGACGTCTATGGCTACACCTTC
TRBD2	TRBJ2-3	.	TRBV28	CASSLLAGWRGPQYF	TGTGCCAGCAGTTTACTAGCGGGGTGGAGGGGGCCGCAGTATTTT
.	TRBJ2-3	once	TRBV14	CASSHIWRGHPDTQYF	TGTGCCAGCAGCCATATATGGAGAGGGCACCCAGATACGCAGTATTTT
.	TRBJ1-1	.	TRBV10-1	CASSYDSSLGTEAFF	TGCGCCAGCAGTTATGACAGTTCCCTTGGAACTGAAGCTTTCTTT
.	TRBJ1-1	.	TRBV7-3	CASSLNGNTEAFF	TGTGCCAGCAGCTTAAATGGAAACACTGAAGCTTTCTTT
.	TRBJ1-6	.	TRBV5-1	CASSDQSSYNSPLHF	TGCGCCAGCAGCGACCAGAGCTCCTATAATTCACCCCTCCACTTT
.	TRBJ2-7	.	TRBV5-6	CASTRPGYEQYF	TGTGCCAGCACCCGCCCGGGGTACGAGCAGTACTTC
TRBD1	TRBJ1-2	.	TRBV7-9	CASSAGQFYGYTF	TGTGCCAGCAGCGCGGGACAGTTCTATGGCTACACCTTC
.	TRBJ2-7	large	TRBV6-5	CASSYRQGFVEQYF	TGTGCCAGCAGTTACCGGCAGGGGTTCGTCGAGCAGTACTTC
TRBD1	TRBJ1-2	once	TRBV5-1	CASSDRGSSANYGYTF	TGCGCCAGCAGTGACAGGGGTAGTTCGGCTAACTATGGCTACACCTTC
TRBD1	TRBJ1-1	.	TRBV9	CASSVDPDRYTEAFF	TGTGCCAGCAGCGTAGATCCGGACAGGTACACTGAAGCTTTCTTT
TRBD1	TRBJ1-4	.	TRBV27	CASSPWTGGGEKLFF	TGTGCCAGCAGTCCATGGACAGGGGGGGGTGAAAAACTGTTTTTT
TRBD1	TRBJ1-1	few	TRBV7-9	CASSSGQGARLDTEAFF	TGTGCCAGCAGCTCCGGACAGGGGGCGAGGTTGGACACTGAAGCTTTCTTT
.	TRBJ1-5	.	TRBV7-2	CASSPQSGQPQHF	TGTGCCAGCAGCCCCCAAAGCGGGCAGCCCCAGCATTTT
TRBD1	TRBJ1-1	.	TRBV5-4	CASSWGMRMGQGNTEAFF	TGTGCCAGCAGCTGGGGCATGAGGATGGGACAGGGTAATACTGAAGCTTTCTTT
TRBD1	TRBJ2-7	.	TRBV29-1	CSVESRGTGETYEQYF	TGCAGCGTTGAATCTAGGGGGACAGGGGAGACCTACGAGCAGTACTTC
TRBD1	TRBJ2-7	.	TRBV5-1	CASSNRGSSYEQYF	TGCGCCAGCAGCAACAGGGGGAGCTCCTACGAGCAGTACTTC
.	TRBJ2-7	once	TRBV7-2	CASSLARGHEQYF	TGTGCCAGCAGCTTAGCGCGGGGGCACGAGCAGTACTTC
TRBD1	TRBJ2-7	.	TRBV9	CASSVSPGGYEQYF	TGTGCCAGCAGCGTATCGCCAGGGGGCTACGAGCAGTACTTC
.	TRBJ2-2	.	TRBV2	CASRLGWGATGELFF	TGTGCCAGCAGGTTGGGATGGGGGGCCACCGGGGAGCTGTTTTTT
TRBD1	TRBJ1-5	.	TRBV28	CASSPTGGGNQPQHF	TGTGCCAGCAGTCCGACAGGGGGTGGCAATCAGCCCCAGCATTTT
.	TRBJ2-7	once	TRBV6-5	CASSYSHREAEQYF	TGTGCCAGCAGTTACTCCCACAGGGAGGCCGAGCAGTACTTC
.	TRBJ2-2	.	TRBV7-3	CASSLYLGTGELFF	TGTGCCAGCAGCCTCTACTTAGGCACCGGGGAGCTGTTTTTT
.	TRBJ1-2	.	TRBV28	CASSLQDAGLAGGYTF	TGTGCCAGCAGTTTACAGGATGCAGGGTTGGCAGGTGGCTACACCTTC
TRBD1	TRBJ2-7	.	TRBV27	CASSTRQGAREQYF	TGTGCCAGCAGTACCAGACAGGGGGCCCGGGAGCAGTACTTC
TRBD1	TRBJ1-1	few	TRBV30	CAWSVPPNRGLNTEAFF	TGTGCCTGGAGTGTACCCCCAAACAGGGGGTTGAACACTGAAGCTTTCTTT
.	TRBJ2-1	.	TRBV4-3	CASSQDLGRVGQFF	TGCGCCAGCAGCCAAGATCTCGGCAGGGTAGGGCAGTTCTTC
.	TRBJ2-7	.	TRBV18	CASSPGAGEYEQYF	TGTGCCAGCTCACCAGGGGCCGGAGAATACGAGCAGTACTTC
.	TRBJ1-5	few	TRBV14	CASSQDWGQPQHF	TGTGCCAGCAGCCAAGATTGGGGTCAGCCCCAGCATTTT
.	TRBJ2-1	.	TRBV7-8	CASSISRGEQFF	TGTGCCAGCAGCATCTCGCGGGGTGAGCAGTTCTTC
TRBD2	TRBJ2-1	.	TRBV7-9	CASSQTSGGANEQFF	TGTGCCAGCAGCCAGACTAGCGGGGGGGCGAATGAGCAGTTCTTC
.	TRBJ1-1	.	TRBV5-1	CASSVGLLNTEAFF	TGCGCCAGCAGCGTGGGACTCCTGAACACTGAAGCTTTCTTT